This TCR beta chain originates from a study of cytomegalovirus exposure and HLA in healthy donors. Turning to the study itself: Inside one of the first data releases sat some 93 million unique TCRs taken from HLA-typed donors.

PCR amplification relied on 60 Vbeta primers (plus 13 Jbeta primers). Produced via immunoSEQ multiplex PCR; TCRdb's table is partial and in-frame only. The sample shows 150,000 to 200,000 clones, around 77% of them seen only once. A remark on this clone: Antigen: not known.

Whole-study findings and limits: A later analysis showed TCR association rates differing by HLA locus, peaking at DRB1 and lowest at HLA-C. Later work showed greater clonal expansion in HLA-associated TCR beta chains than in equally common others.

The sequence was obtained from a woman in her thirties or forties in good health and CMV-seronegative. Sequenced sample: PBMCs.

The chain's CDR3 is CASSPDYSSSTDTQYF. As DNA, the CDR3 is TGTGCCAGCAGTCCCGACTATTCGTCTAGCACAGATACGCAGTATTTT. The chain uses TRBV7-9 and TRBJ2-3; maybe TRBD2 (5 bases). This CDR3 is 16 amino acids long. V gave up 6 bases and J gave up 0 bases, with 16 bases separating them. Germline V lookup: CDR1 SEHNR, CDR2 FQNEAQ (reference sequence).